This T cell receptor beta chain was recorded in a study of blood T cells in healthy people across ages. In regard to this clonotype: Its target is not known.

General observations from the study: When set beside aged donors, long-lived donors presented more naive CD4+ cells and higher diversity.

A sample-barcoded 5' primer and a J-beta primer mix were used in a second PCR of roughly 6 to 11 cycles. TCRdb reprocessed the 5' RACE reads via MiXCR and lists one record per CDR3 protein. The sample has 1.5 million to 2 million distinct CDR3 sequences, around 42% seen once; the top ten hold about 23%. A minimum of 6 micrograms of total RNA was extracted per sample. Germline lookup yields CDR1 MNHEY and CDR2 SVGAGI. The trim removed 5 bases at V and 4 bases at J, leaving 3 bases unmatched. The CDR3 loop spans 15 amino acids. The sample taken for sequencing was blood. The source is a human donor in good health. This sequence joins TRBV6-5 and TRBJ2-5, with 14 bases that match TRBD2. The CDR3 loop reads CASSTGLAGVETQYF. DNA for the CDR3: TGTGCCAGCAGTACGGGACTAGCGGGGGTAGAGACCCAGTACTTC.